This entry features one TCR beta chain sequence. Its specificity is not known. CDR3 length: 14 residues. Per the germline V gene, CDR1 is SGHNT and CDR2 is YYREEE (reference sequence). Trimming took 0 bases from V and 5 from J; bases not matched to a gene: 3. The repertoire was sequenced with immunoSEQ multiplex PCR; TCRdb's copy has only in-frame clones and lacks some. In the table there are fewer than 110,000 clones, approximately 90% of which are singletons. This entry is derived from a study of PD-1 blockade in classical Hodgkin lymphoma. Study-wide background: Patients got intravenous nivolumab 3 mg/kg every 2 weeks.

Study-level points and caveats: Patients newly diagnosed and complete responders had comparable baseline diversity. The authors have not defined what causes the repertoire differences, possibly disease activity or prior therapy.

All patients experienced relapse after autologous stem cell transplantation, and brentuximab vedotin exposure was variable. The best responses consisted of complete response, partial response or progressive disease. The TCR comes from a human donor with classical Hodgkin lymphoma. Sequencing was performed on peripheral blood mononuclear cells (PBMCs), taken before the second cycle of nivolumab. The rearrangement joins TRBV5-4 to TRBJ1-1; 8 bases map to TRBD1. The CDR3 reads CASSLGWTGTEAFF. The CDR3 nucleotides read TGTGCCAGCAGCTTGGGGTGGACAGGGACTGAAGCTTTCTTT. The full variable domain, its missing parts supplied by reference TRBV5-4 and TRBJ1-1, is ETGVTQSPTHLIKTRGQQVTLRCSSQSGHNTVSWYQQALGQGPQFIFQYYREEENGRGNFPPRFSGLQFPNYSSELNVNALELDDSALYLCASSLGWTGTEAFFGQGTRLTVV.